This TCR beta chain is drawn from a study of blood T cell repertoires in COVID-19. Study details: From T cells, B-cell-depleted T cells, or PBMCs came the material, which was cDNA or gDNA.

Grouping used clinical history reported by participants in a survey and questionnaire. Per the study methods: Using reference gene primer amplification, nucleated cell counts were estimated. This table comes from immunoSEQ multiplex PCR, and its TCRdb copy is limited to in-frame clones, with some not included. Clone size and the V and J calls come from that table; the DNA yielded D and trimming. This table has about 200,000 clones, approximately 90% appearing once. CDR3 length: 16 amino acids. Trimming took 12 bases from V and 5 from J, leaving 22 bases between them. CDR1 and CDR2 from the germline V gene are KGHDR and SFDVKD.

Sequencing was carried out using PBMCs or T cells enriched from blood (not recorded which). The sequence derives from a man between 25 and 39 years old who had recovered from COVID-19. V is TRBV24-1 and J is TRBJ1-6, with D perhaps matching TRBD1 (5 bases). The CDR3 reads CASTASRALNNSPLHF. CDR3 DNA sequence: TGTGCCTCGACAGCGAGCAGGGCCCTCAATAATTCACCCCTCCACTTT.